The clone carrying this T cell receptor (beta chain) came up a few times. As yet, its antigen is unknown. With 60 Vbeta and 13 Jbeta primers, the PCR was carried out. The method was immunoSEQ multiplex PCR; TCRdb's version includes in-frame clones alone and lacks a portion of them. The sample holds fewer than 90,000 clones, just under 80% seen once. This CDR3 is 16 amino acids long. Per the germline V gene, CDR1 is LNHDA and CDR2 is SQIVND (reference sequence). Trimming removed 3 bases from V and 0 bases from J, with 12 bases in between. These data come from a study of cytomegalovirus exposure and HLA in healthy donors. Study findings and constraints: Per published reports, the classifier diagnosed cytomegalovirus status with high specificity and sensitivity. Altogether, more than 150 TCR beta chains were recorded as cytomegalovirus-associated.

What was sequenced was PBMCs. This sequence originates from a male donor in good health and CMV-seropositive. V usage is TRBV19 and J usage is TRBJ1-3, with D perhaps matching TRBD1 (6 bases). The CDR3 DNA sequence: TGTGCCAGTAGTATCTCACAGGGTCTCTCTGGAAACACCATATATTTT. This codes for CASSISQGLSGNTIYF.